This T cell receptor beta chain originates from a study of OX40 agonist ivuxolimab in advanced cancers. For the study at large: It was ivuxolimab, an agonistic anti-OX40 (CD134) antibody, that patients were treated with. The mean age was approximately 60 years, ranging from 23 to 79, with 82.7% of participants male. Findings and caveats of the study: Low normalized clonal expansion also occurred in some nonresponding patients.

About this clone: Its specificity is unknown.

This CDR3 has 13 amino acids. V shed 4 bases, J shed 2 bases, and the junction held 1 base outside the gene matches. Germline assignment: CDR1 SQVTM and CDR2 ANQGSEA. Repertoires were generated with immunoSEQ multiplex PCR, while TCRdb's copy carries only in-frame clones and drops some. The data hold around 150,000 clones, with roughly 94% observed a single time. Peripheral blood came from all dose cohorts at three timepoints. The sequence was obtained from an adult with an advanced solid tumor such as melanoma, head and neck, liver or kidney cancer. V gene TRBV29-1 combines with J gene TRBJ1-2, with 10 bases aligning to TRBD1. Sample: CD4+ or CD8+ T cells sorted from blood, taken in a trial of the OX40 agonist ivuxolimab. The DNA of the CDR3 is TGCAGCGTTGCGGGACAGGGGAACTATGGCTACACCTTC. The encoded protein is CSVAGQGNYGYTF.